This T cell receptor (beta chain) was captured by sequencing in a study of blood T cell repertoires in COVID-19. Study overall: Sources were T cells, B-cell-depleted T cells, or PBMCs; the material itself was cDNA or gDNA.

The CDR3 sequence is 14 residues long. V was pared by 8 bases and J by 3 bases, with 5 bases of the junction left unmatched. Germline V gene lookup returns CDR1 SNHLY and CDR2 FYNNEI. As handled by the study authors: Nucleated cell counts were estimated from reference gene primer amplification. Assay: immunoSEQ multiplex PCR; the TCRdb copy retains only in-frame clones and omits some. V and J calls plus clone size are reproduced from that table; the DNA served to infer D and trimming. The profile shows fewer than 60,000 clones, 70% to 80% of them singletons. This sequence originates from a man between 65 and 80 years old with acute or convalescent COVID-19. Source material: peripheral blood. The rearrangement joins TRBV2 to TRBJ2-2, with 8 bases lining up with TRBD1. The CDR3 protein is CASRGQGDTGELFF. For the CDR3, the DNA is TGTGCCAGCCGCGGACAGGGAGACACCGGGGAGCTGTTTTTT.